A selection of T cell receptor beta chains follows, all from one sample in a study of T cell clonotyping in hematopoietic cell transplantation. Some clones are missing from TCRdb's copy, which holds only in-frame ones; the method was immunoSEQ multiplex PCR. The sample has about 36,000 clones; over 85% are singletons. Material: peripheral blood mononuclear cells, obtained before stem cell transplant. Receptor source: a man aged 35-49 years with chronic myeloid leukemia. Some clones in this sample may be carry-over from other donors' samples. Each CDR3 is given with its conserved first and last residue. Fields, in order: clone size, V gene, J gene, D gene, CDR3 DNA, CDR3 protein. A D gene is named only where the DNA matches it firmly. Not all rows give a size; the values are once, few, many and, for expanded clones, a class.

size: once
V: TRBV10-3
J: TRBJ1-1
D: TRBD1
DNA: TGTGCCATCAGTGGGTCTGAGGGGACAGGGGACACTGAAGCTTTCTTT
CDR3: CAISGSEGTGDTEAFF

size: -
V: TRBV5-4
J: TRBJ1-1
D: -
DNA: TGTGCCAGCAGCTTGGACAGGGCGAACACTGAAGCTTTCTTT
CDR3: CASSLDRANTEAFF

size: -
V: TRBV5-4
J: TRBJ2-1
D: -
DNA: TGTGCCAGCAGCCCGGAGAGCCTCAATGAGCAGTTCTTC
CDR3: CASSPESLNEQFF

size: -
V: TRBV7-2
J: TRBJ1-1
D: TRBD1
DNA: TGTGCCAGCAGCCTTCAGGCGGAGGGGGCGGGGGCTTTCTTT
CDR3: CASSLQAEGAGAFF

size: -
V: TRBV4-1
J: TRBJ1-2
D: -
DNA: TGCGCCAGCAGCCAAGAACATCGTGCAGCTAACTATGGCTACACCTTC
CDR3: CASSQEHRAANYGYTF

size: -
V: TRBV6-9
J: TRBJ2-1
D: -
DNA: TGTGCCAGCAGACCGGACAGGGAGGGGAACAATGAGCAGTTCTTC
CDR3: CASRPDREGNNEQFF

size: -
V: TRBV9
J: TRBJ2-7
D: TRBD2
DNA: TGTGCCAGCAGCCTCTCGAGCGGGAGCGGCTACGAGCAGTACTTC
CDR3: CASSLSSGSGYEQYF

size: once
V: TRBV7-2
J: TRBJ1-3
D: -
DNA: TGTGCCAGCAGCTCCCGCGGGACAAAGCCCTTAGGCACCATATATTTT
CDR3: CASSSRGTKPLGTIYF

size: -
V: TRBV7-2
J: TRBJ2-4
D: -
DNA: TGTGCCAGCAGCCCGCCTACGGGAAACATTCAGTACTTC
CDR3: CASSPPTGNIQYF

size: -
V: TRBV5-1
J: TRBJ1-2
D: TRBD1
DNA: TGCGCCAGCAGCTCTGGACAGGGGGCACTTGGCTACACCTTC
CDR3: CASSSGQGALGYTF

size: -
V: TRBV4-2
J: TRBJ1-6
D: -
DNA: TGTGCCAGCAGCCAAGAAGTGGGGGCGTCCTATAATTCACCCCTCCACTTT
CDR3: CASSQEVGASYNSPLHF

size: -
V: TRBV5-1
J: TRBJ1-1
D: TRBD1
DNA: TGCGCCAGCAGCGCCTGGGACAGGGGAGGACCTGAAGCTTTCTTT
CDR3: CASSAWDRGGPEAFF

size: -
V: TRBV29-1
J: TRBJ1-4
D: TRBD1
DNA: TGCAGCGTTGGACTAACAGGGGCAACTAATGAAAAACTGTTTTTT
CDR3: CSVGLTGATNEKLFF

size: -
V: TRBV5-1
J: TRBJ2-5
D: -
DNA: TGCGCCAGCAGCTTGGGAAAAGGACATCAGATCCCTCAAGAGACCCAGTACTTC
CDR3: CASSLGKGHQIPQETQYF

size: -
V: TRBV4-3
J: TRBJ1-5
D: -
DNA: TGCGCCAGCAGCCAAGGCTCGGGTCAGCCCCAGCATTTT
CDR3: CASSQGSGQPQHF

size: -
V: TRBV6-6
J: TRBJ2-1
D: TRBD1
DNA: TGTGCCAGCAGTTACGGGCGGACAGGGCTCTACAATGAGCAGTTCTTC
CDR3: CASSYGRTGLYNEQFF

size: -
V: TRBV7-9
J: TRBJ1-2
D: -
DNA: TGTGCCAGCAGCGCACTGGGGGGCACTGACGGCTACACCTTC
CDR3: CASSALGGTDGYTF

size: -
V: TRBV4-3
J: TRBJ1-5
D: -
DNA: TGCGCCAGCAGCCAAGATCGATATAGCAATCAGCCCCAGCATTTT
CDR3: CASSQDRYSNQPQHF

size: -
V: TRBV28
J: TRBJ2-7
D: -
DNA: TGTGCCAGCGGCCCCTTAGACTTCTCCTACGAGCAGTACTTC
CDR3: CASGPLDFSYEQYF

size: -
V: TRBV23-1
J: TRBJ1-5
D: -
DNA: TGCGCCAGCAGTCAATCGAAGGGGCGGCAGGTCGCCCAGCATTTT
CDR3: CASSQSKGRQVAQHF

size: -
V: TRBV6-6
J: TRBJ1-1
D: TRBD1
DNA: TGTGCCAGCAGTTACTACGGACAGGTACTCACTGAAGCTTTCTTT
CDR3: CASSYYGQVLTEAFF

size: -
V: TRBV5-6
J: TRBJ1-2
D: -
DNA: TGTGCCAGCAGCTTGTCAGCTATCTATGGCTACACCTTC
CDR3: CASSLSAIYGYTF

size: -
V: TRBV27
J: TRBJ1-5
D: -
DNA: TGTGCCAGCAGTCCCACGATAGATCAGCCCCAGCATTTT
CDR3: CASSPTIDQPQHF

size: -
V: TRBV4-3
J: TRBJ1-4
D: TRBD1
DNA: TGCGCCAGCAGCCAAGACCTTAGGGACAGCAATGAAAAACTGTTTTTT
CDR3: CASSQDLRDSNEKLFF

size: -
V: TRBV21-1
J: TRBJ2-1
D: -
DNA: TGTGCCAGCAGCAAAGGAGGTCCGACTAGCGGGGCCTACAATGAGCAGTTCTTC
CDR3: CASSKGGPTSGAYNEQFF

size: -
V: TRBV18
J: TRBJ1-2
D: TRBD1
DNA: TGTGCCAGCTCACCGGAAGGGACAGGGGACCGCGGCTACACCTTC
CDR3: CASSPEGTGDRGYTF

size: -
V: TRBV7-2
J: TRBJ2-7
D: -
DNA: TGTGCCAGCAGCTCCGGACAGTTTATTTCCTACGAGCAGTACTTC
CDR3: CASSSGQFISYEQYF

size: -
V: TRBV5-4
J: TRBJ2-2
D: TRBD2
DNA: TGTGCCAGCAGCTCCTTAGCGGGACCCACCGGGGAGCTGTTTTTT
CDR3: CASSSLAGPTGELFF

size: few
V: TRBV9
J: TRBJ2-1
D: -
DNA: TGTGCCAGCAGCGAAACTCCCGAGACCTACAATGAGCAGTTCTTC
CDR3: CASSETPETYNEQFF

size: once
V: TRBV15
J: TRBJ2-3
D: TRBD1
DNA: TGTGCCACCAGCAGAGCGACAGGGTTCGGTACAGATACGCAGTATTTT
CDR3: CATSRATGFGTDTQYF

size: -
V: TRBV29-1
J: TRBJ1-1
D: -
DNA: TGCAGCGTTGAATCCCTTGGGGTGAACACTGAAGCTTTCTTT
CDR3: CSVESLGVNTEAFF

size: -
V: TRBV5-6
J: TRBJ2-7
D: TRBD2
DNA: TGTGCCAGCAGCTTCTCGGGAGGCTCCTACGAGCAGTACTTC
CDR3: CASSFSGGSYEQYF

size: -
V: TRBV4-3
J: TRBJ1-2
D: -
DNA: TGCGCCAGCAGCCAAGACTGGGGAGGGGCTGGCTACACCTTC
CDR3: CASSQDWGGAGYTF

size: -
V: TRBV14
J: TRBJ1-1
D: -
DNA: TGTGCCAGCAGCCAGATATGGACCGATACTTTCTTT
CDR3: CASSQIWTDTFF

size: -
V: TRBV19
J: TRBJ1-2
D: TRBD1
DNA: TGTGCCAGTAGTACCGGGACAGGGACCAACTATGGCTACACCTTC
CDR3: CASSTGTGTNYGYTF

size: -
V: TRBV4-3
J: TRBJ1-3
D: -
DNA: TGCGCCAGCAGCCAAGTTTGGCAGGCTGGAAACACCATATATTTT
CDR3: CASSQVWQAGNTIYF

size: -
V: TRBV9
J: TRBJ1-3
D: -
DNA: TGTGCCAGCAGCGTAGAGACAGCGGGAAACACCATATATTTT
CDR3: CASSVETAGNTIYF

size: -
V: TRBV11-2
J: TRBJ2-7
D: -
DNA: TGTGCCAGCAGCGAGGGACGGAGCTCCTACGAGCAGTACTTC
CDR3: CASSEGRSSYEQYF

size: -
V: TRBV7-3
J: TRBJ1-1
D: -
DNA: TGTGCCAGCAGCTTCGAGGGACCGAACACTGAAGCTTTCTTT
CDR3: CASSFEGPNTEAFF

size: -
V: TRBV6-5
J: TRBJ1-4
D: -
DNA: TGTGCCAGCAGCACCCCAGGGTCGCACGAAAAACTGTTTTTT
CDR3: CASSTPGSHEKLFF

size: -
V: TRBV10-3
J: TRBJ1-2
D: TRBD1
DNA: TGTGCCATCAGTGAGACGGATACAGGGGATGGCTACACCTTC
CDR3: CAISETDTGDGYTF

size: -
V: TRBV7-6
J: TRBJ2-1
D: -
DNA: TGTGCCAGCAGCTCTAGACAGCCATACAATGAGCAGTTCTTC
CDR3: CASSSRQPYNEQFF

size: -
V: TRBV19
J: TRBJ2-6
D: -
DNA: TGTGCCAGCGGTGGGATTTCGGGCTCTGGGGCCAACGTCCTGACTTTC
CDR3: CASGGISGSGANVLTF

size: -
V: TRBV5-5
J: TRBJ1-2
D: -
DNA: TGTGCCAGCAGAGAGGCAGGGAAGAACTATGGCTACACCTTC
CDR3: CASREAGKNYGYTF

size: -
V: TRBV27
J: TRBJ2-1
D: TRBD2
DNA: TGTGCCAGCAGTTTGGTAGTAGCGGGGGGGCCAAAGCAGTTCTTC
CDR3: CASSLVVAGGPKQFF

size: -
V: TRBV30
J: TRBJ2-3
D: TRBD2
DNA: TGTGCCTGGAACGGGGGGGCCGCAGATACGCAGTATTTT
CDR3: CAWNGGAADTQYF

size: -
V: TRBV11-3
J: TRBJ2-3
D: TRBD2
DNA: TGTGCCAGCGGAGCGGGGGGGACCACAGATACGCAGTATTTT
CDR3: CASGAGGTTDTQYF

size: -
V: TRBV5-1
J: TRBJ2-7
D: TRBD1
DNA: TGCGCCAGCAGCTTAATAGGACAGGGCACCTACGAGCAGTACTTC
CDR3: CASSLIGQGTYEQYF

size: -
V: TRBV7-2
J: TRBJ1-5
D: -
DNA: TGTGCCAGCAGCTACCAGTCCCGGGCCCAGCATTTT
CDR3: CASSYQSRAQHF

size: -
V: TRBV2
J: TRBJ1-5
D: -
DNA: TGTGCCAGCAGTGTTAGTAGGAATCAGCCCCAGCATTTT
CDR3: CASSVSRNQPQHF

size: -
V: TRBV11-3
J: TRBJ1-1
D: -
DNA: TGTGCCAGCAGCCCTCAGTGGACGGAGAACACTGAAGCTTTCTTT
CDR3: CASSPQWTENTEAFF

size: -
V: TRBV5-4
J: TRBJ1-3
D: -
DNA: TGTGCCAGCAGCTTGTTTCACTCTGGAAACACCATATATTTT
CDR3: CASSLFHSGNTIYF

size: -
V: TRBV11-2
J: TRBJ2-5
D: TRBD2
DNA: TGTGCCAGCAGCTTAGGCCCGGGGGGGGAGACCCAGTACTTC
CDR3: CASSLGPGGETQYF

size: -
V: TRBV4-3
J: TRBJ1-6
D: TRBD1
DNA: TGCGCCAGCAGCCAAGATCCCAGGGGGAGGAATTCACCCCTCCACTTT
CDR3: CASSQDPRGRNSPLHF

size: once
V: TRBV30
J: TRBJ1-1
D: -
DNA: TGTGCCTGGGGGCGGTCTAGGACTGAAGCTTTCTTT
CDR3: CAWGRSRTEAFF